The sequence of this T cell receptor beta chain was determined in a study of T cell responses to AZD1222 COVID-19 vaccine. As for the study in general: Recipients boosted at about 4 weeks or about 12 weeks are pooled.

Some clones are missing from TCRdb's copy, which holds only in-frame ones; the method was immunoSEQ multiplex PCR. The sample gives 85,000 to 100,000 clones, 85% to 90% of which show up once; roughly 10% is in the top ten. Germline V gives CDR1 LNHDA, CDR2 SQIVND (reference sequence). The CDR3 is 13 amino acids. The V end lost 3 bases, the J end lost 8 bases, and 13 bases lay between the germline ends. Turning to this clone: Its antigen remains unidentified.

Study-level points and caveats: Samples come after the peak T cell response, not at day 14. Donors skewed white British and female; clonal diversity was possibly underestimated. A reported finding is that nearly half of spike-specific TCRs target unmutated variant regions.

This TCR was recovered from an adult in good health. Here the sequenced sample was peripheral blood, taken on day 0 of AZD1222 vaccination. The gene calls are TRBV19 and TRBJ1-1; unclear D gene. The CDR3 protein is CASSIRGGFEAFF. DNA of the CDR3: TGTGCCAGTAGTATCCGCGGCGGTTTCGAAGCTTTCTTT.